The rows below give T cell receptor beta chains drawn from one sample of a study of CD8 T cells in ankylosing spondylitis. Each CDR3 protein gets one entry after TCRdb re-called the 5' RACE reads with MiXCR. This sample has more than 150,000 distinct CDR3 sequences, with 15% to 20% found just once. The sequenced material came from blood, either unsorted or a sorted T cell fraction (not recorded which). Receptor source: a male donor under 30 with ankylosing spondylitis or in good health (not recorded which). Both conserved end residues are part of each CDR3. Fields, in order: D gene, J gene, clone size, V gene, CDR3 DNA, CDR3 protein. A D gene is named only where the DNA matches it firmly. Not every row has a clone size; where given, it reads once, few, many or a size class.

TRBD1	TRBJ2-7	-	TRBV20-1	TGCAGTGTCACAGGGGGGATAGAGGGGATATACGAGCAGTACTTC	CSVTGGIEGIYEQYF
-	TRBJ1-4	many	TRBV19	TGTGCCAGTAGGGATCGCGGGGCCGTCGGTGAAAAACTGTTTTTT	CASRDRGAVGEKLFF
-	TRBJ2-7	many	TRBV30	TGTGCCTGGGGTGGGCACTCCTACGAGCAGTACTTC	CAWGGHSYEQYF
TRBD1	TRBJ1-1	many	TRBV27	TGTGCCAGCAGTCCATACCTGACGACAGGGGTGAACACTGAAGCTTTCTTT	CASSPYLTTGVNTEAFF
-	TRBJ1-1	-	TRBV29-1	TGCAGCGTTGAAGATGGGATGAACACTGAAGCTTTCTTT	CSVEDGMNTEAFF
TRBD1	TRBJ2-2	many	TRBV12-3/TRBV12-4	TGTGCCAGCAGTTTGTCAGGGGGCATCACCGGGGAGCTGTTTTTT	CASSLSGGITGELFF
-	TRBJ2-7	-	TRBV27	TGTGCCAGCAGACTTAGGAGCTCCTACGAGCAGTACTTC	CASRLRSSYEQYF
-	TRBJ2-5	many	TRBV18	TGTGCCAGCTCATCCGGGACGTCAGAGACCCAGTACTTC	CASSSGTSETQYF
TRBD2	TRBJ2-7	few	TRBV6-6	TGTGCCAGCAGTTACACTTGGGGCGGACTAGCGGAAACCAAATATCCCTACGAGCAGTACTTC	CASSYTWGGLAETKYPYEQYF
-	TRBJ2-7	many	TRBV7-9	TGTGCCAGCAGCCCAGGTCGAGAGCAGTACTTC	CASSPGREQYF